This TCR beta chain was recorded in a study of cytomegalovirus exposure and HLA in healthy donors. The donors were part of the validation cohort, which consisted of under 150 subjects and was separate from the first cohort of several hundred subjects. Generated by immunoSEQ multiplex PCR, the TCRdb table keeps only in-frame clones and is missing some. This repertoire shows roughly 130,000 clones, about 91% found once; its top ten account for over 9%. Study-wide results and caveats: Many donors carried some public TCRs, although rarity characterized most TCR sequences. Per published reports, the classifier diagnosed cytomegalovirus status with high specificity and sensitivity. The study labeled fewer than 200 TCR beta chains cytomegalovirus-associated.

This clone was observed a handful of times. The antigen is not known. Other DNA sequences of this sample code for an identical CDR3. There are 13 residues in the CDR3. Germline CDR1 LNHDA, CDR2 SQIVND (reference sequence). V lost 0 bases to trimming and J lost 2 bases, with 2 bases between them. The rearrangement joins TRBV19 to TRBJ1-5, with D unresolved. The receptor was isolated from a woman under 30 in good health and CMV-seropositive. Sequencing was performed on PBMCs. The CDR3 here is CASSIDGNQPQHF. The CDR3 DNA sequence: TGTGCCAGTAGTATAGACGGCAATCAGCCCCAGCATTTT.